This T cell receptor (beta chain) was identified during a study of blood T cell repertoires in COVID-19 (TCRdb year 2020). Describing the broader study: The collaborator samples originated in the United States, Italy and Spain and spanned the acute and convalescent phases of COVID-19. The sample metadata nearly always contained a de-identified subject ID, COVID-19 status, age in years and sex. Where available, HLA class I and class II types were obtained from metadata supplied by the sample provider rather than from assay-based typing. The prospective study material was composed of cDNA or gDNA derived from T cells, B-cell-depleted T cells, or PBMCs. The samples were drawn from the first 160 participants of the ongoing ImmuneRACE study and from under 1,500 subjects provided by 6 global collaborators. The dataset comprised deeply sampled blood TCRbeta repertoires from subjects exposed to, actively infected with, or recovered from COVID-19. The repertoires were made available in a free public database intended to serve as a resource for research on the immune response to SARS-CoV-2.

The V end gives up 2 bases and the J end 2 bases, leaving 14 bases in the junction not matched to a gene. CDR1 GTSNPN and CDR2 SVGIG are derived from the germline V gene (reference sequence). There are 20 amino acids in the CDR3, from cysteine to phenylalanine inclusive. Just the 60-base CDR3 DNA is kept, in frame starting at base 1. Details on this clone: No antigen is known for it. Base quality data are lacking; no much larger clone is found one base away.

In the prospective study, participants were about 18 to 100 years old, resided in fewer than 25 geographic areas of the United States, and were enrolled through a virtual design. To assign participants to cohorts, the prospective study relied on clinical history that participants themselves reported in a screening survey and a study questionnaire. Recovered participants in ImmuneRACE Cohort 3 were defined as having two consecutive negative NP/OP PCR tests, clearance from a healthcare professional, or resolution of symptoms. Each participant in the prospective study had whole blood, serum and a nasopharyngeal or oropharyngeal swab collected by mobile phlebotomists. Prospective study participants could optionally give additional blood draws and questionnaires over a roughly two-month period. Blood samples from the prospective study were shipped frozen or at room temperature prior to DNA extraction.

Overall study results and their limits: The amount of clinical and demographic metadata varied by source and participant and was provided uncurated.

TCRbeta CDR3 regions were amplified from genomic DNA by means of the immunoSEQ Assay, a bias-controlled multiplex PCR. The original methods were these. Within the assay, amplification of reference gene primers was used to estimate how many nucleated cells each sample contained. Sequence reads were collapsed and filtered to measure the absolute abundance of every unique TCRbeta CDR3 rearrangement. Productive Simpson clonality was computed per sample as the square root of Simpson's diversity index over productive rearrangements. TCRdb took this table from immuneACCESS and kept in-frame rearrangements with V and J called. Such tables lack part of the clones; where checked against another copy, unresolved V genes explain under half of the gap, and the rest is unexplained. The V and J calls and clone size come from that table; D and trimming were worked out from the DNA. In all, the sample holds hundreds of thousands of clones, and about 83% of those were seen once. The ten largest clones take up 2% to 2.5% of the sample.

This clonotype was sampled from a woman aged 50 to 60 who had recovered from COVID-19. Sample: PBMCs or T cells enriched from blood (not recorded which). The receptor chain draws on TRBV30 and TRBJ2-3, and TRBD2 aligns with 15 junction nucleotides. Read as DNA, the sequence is TGTGCCTGGAGTCGCTTAAGGACTAGCGGGGGGGGACGGTTCACAGATACGCAGTATTTT. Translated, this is CAWSRLRTSGGGRFTDTQYF.